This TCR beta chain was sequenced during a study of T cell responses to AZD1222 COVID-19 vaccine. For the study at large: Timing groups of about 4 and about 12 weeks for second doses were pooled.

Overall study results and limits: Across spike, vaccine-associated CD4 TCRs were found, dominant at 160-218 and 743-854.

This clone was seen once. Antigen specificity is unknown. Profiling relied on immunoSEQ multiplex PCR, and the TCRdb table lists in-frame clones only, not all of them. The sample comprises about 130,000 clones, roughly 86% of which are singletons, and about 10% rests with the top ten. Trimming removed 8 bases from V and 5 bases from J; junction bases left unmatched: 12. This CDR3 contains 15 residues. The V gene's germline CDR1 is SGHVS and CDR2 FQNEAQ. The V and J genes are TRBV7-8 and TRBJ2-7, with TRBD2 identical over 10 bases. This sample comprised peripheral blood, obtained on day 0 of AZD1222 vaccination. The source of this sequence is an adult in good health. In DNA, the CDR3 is TGTGCCAGCGGATTAGCTCTAGCGGGAGATAACGAGCAGTACTTC. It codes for CASGLALAGDNEQYF.